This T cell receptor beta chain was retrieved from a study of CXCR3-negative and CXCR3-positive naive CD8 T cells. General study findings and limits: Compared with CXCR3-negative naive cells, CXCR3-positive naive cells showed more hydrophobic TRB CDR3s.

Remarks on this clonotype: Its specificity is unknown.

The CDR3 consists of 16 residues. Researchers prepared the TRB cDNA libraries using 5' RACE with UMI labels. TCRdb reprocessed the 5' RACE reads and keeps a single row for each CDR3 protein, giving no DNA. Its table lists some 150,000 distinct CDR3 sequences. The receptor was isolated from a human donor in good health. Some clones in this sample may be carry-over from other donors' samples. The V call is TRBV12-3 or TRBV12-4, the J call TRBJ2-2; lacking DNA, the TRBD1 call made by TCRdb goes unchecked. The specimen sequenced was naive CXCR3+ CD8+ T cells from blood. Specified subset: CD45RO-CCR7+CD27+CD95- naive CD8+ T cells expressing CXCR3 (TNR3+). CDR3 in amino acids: CASSLRGDMNTGELFF.